This is a list of T cell receptor beta chains from one sample in a study of neurological immune-mediated disorders. TCRdb ran MiXCR on the 5' RACE reads and lists one entry per CDR3 protein. The sample gives 50,000 or so distinct CDR3 sequences, about 10% of which show up once; approximately 1.8% is in the top ten. The sequencing sample was made of PBMCs. The source is a man aged 55 to 70 in good health. CDR3s include the opening cysteine and the closing phenylalanine or tryptophan. A D gene is named only where the DNA matches it firmly. Sizes are listed as how often the clone was seen (once, few, many) or a class if it is expanded.

size: many
J: TRBJ1-5
V: TRBV12-3/TRBV12-4
D: NA
DNA: TGTGCCAGCAGCCGACAGCTCGGTCAGCCCCAGCATTTT
CDR3: CASSRQLGQPQHF

size: many
J: TRBJ2-2
V: TRBV7-9
D: TRBD1
DNA: TGTGCCAGCACCCAGAGGGGGCCGGACACCGGGGAGCTGTTTTTT
CDR3: CASTQRGPDTGELFF

size: many
J: TRBJ2-1
V: TRBV11-3
D: NA
DNA: TGTGCCAGCAGCTTAGGAAGACACAATGAGCAGTTCTTC
CDR3: CASSLGRHNEQFF

size: many
J: TRBJ1-1
V: TRBV20-1
D: NA
DNA: TGCAGAGCCGGAGGGGTGAACACTGAAGCTTTCTTT
CDR3: CRAGGVNTEAFF

size: many
J: TRBJ2-1
V: TRBV5-1
D: TRBD1
DNA: TGCGCCAGCAGCCTGCAAAGACAGGGGAATGAGCAGTTCTTC
CDR3: CASSLQRQGNEQFF

size: many
J: TRBJ1-2
V: TRBV2
D: TRBD1
DNA: TGTGCCAGCAGTCGACAGGGGGCGGGCTATGGCTACACCTTC
CDR3: CASSRQGAGYGYTF

size: medium-sized
J: TRBJ2-7
V: TRBV7-2
D: NA
DNA: TGTGCCAGCAGCCGGGGCCGCTCCTACGAGCAGTACTTC
CDR3: CASSRGRSYEQYF

size: many
J: TRBJ2-5
V: TRBV10-3
D: NA
DNA: TGTGCCATCAGTGAGTCGGGCGTGGGGTCCGAGACCCAGTACTTC
CDR3: CAISESGVGSETQYF

size: many
J: TRBJ2-7
V: TRBV5-5
D: NA
DNA: TGTGCCAGCAGTGTAGGGGCTGTCTCCTACGAGCAGTACTTC
CDR3: CASSVGAVSYEQYF

size: many
J: TRBJ2-7
V: TRBV4-3
D: NA
DNA: TGCGCCAGCAGCCCAACAACAGGGGGGGGCGAGCAGTACTTC
CDR3: CASSPTTGGGEQYF